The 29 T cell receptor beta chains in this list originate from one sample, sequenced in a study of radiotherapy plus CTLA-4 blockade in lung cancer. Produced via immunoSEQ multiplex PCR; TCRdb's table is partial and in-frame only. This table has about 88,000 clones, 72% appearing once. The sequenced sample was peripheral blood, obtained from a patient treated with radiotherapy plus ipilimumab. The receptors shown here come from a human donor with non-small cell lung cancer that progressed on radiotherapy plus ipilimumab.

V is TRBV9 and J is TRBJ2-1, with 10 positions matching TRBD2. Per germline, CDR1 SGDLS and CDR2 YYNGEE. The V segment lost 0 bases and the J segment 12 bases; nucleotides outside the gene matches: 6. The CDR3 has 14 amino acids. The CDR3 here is CASSVETSGLGQFF. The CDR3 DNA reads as TGTGCCAGCAGCGTAGAGACTAGCGGGCTCGGGCAGTTCTTC. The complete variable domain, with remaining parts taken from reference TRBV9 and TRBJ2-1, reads DSGVTQTPKHLITATGQRVTLRCSPRSGDLSVYWYQQSLDQGLQFLIQYYNGEERAKGNILERFSAQQFPDLHSELNLSSLELGDSALYFCASSVETSGLGQFFGPGTRLTVL.

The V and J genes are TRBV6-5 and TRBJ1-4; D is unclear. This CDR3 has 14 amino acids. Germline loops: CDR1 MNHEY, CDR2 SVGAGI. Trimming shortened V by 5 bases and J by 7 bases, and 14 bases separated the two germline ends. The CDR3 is CASSRRQVVEKLFF. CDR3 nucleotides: TGTGCCAGCAGTAGAAGGCAGGTCGTTGAAAAACTGTTTTTT.

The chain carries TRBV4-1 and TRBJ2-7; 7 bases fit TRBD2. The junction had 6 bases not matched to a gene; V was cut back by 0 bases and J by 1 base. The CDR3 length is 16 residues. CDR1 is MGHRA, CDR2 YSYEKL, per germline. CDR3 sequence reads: CASSQDASGLSYEQYF. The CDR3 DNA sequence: TGCGCCAGCAGCCAAGATGCTAGCGGCTTATCCTACGAGCAGTACTTC.

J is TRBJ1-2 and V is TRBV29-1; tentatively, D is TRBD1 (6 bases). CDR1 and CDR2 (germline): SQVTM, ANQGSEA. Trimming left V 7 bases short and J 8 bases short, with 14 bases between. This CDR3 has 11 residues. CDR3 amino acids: CSGLQGQGYTF. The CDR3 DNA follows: TGCAGCGGCCTACAGGGTCAGGGCTACACCTTC.

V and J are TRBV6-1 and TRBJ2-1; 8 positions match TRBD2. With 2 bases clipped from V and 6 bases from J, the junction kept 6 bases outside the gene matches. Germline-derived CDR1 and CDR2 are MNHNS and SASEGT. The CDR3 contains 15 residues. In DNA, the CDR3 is TGTGCCAGCAGTGAATTGGGACTAGGGGGCAATGAGCAGTTCTTC. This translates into CASSELGLGGNEQFF.

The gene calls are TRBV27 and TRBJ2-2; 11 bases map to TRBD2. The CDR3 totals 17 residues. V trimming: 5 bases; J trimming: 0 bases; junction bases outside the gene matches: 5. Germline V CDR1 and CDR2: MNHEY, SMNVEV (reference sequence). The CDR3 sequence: CASSRLAGGSNTGELFF. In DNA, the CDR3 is TGTGCCAGCAGTCGGCTAGCGGGGGGATCGAACACCGGGGAGCTGTTTTTT.

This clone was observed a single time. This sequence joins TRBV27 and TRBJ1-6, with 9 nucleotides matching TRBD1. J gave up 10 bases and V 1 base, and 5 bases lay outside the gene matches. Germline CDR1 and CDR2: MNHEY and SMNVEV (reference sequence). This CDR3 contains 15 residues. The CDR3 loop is CASSLLGTGGSPLHF. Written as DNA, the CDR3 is TGTGCCAGCAGTTTATTAGGAACAGGGGGCTCACCCCTCCACTTT.

The CDR3 DNA reads TGTGCCAGCAGCTTAGGCCCGACCGCTCCCGCGACAACTAATGAAAAACTGTTTTTT. As protein: CASSLGPTAPATTNEKLFF. The rearrangement uses TRBV5-4 and TRBJ1-4; D uncertain. Germline V gene data show CDR1 as SGHNT and CDR2 as YYREEE (reference sequence). The CDR3 is made up of 19 amino acids. Between the trimmed V and J ends, which lost 2 bases and 0 bases, there was a span of 20 bases.

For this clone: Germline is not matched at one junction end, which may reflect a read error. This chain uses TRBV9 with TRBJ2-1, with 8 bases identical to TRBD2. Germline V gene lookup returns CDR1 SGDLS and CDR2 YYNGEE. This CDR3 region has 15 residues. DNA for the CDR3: TGTGCCAGCCGCGTAGGGTCGGGGGGGAACAATGAGCAGTTCTTC. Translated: CASRVGSGGNNEQFF.

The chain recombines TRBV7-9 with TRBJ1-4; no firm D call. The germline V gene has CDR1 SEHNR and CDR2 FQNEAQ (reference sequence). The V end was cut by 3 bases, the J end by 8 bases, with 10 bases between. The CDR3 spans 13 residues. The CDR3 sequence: CASSFPPGEKLFF. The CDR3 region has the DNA TGTGCCAGCAGCTTCCCCCCCGGGGAAAAACTGTTTTTT. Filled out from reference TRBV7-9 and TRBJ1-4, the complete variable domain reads DTGVSQNPRHKITKRGQNVTFRCDPISEHNRLYWYRQTLGQGPEFLTYFQNEAQLEKSRLLSDRFSAERPKGSFSTLEIQRTEQGDSAMYLCASSFPPGEKLFFGSGTQLSVL.

The CDR3: CATLNRGIAYEQYF. In DNA, the CDR3 is TGTGCCACCTTGAACCGGGGAATCGCCTACGAGCAGTACTTC. The rearrangement links TRBV6-1 to TRBJ2-7; the D gene is possibly TRBD2 (5 bases). Between the trimmed V and J ends, which lost 10 bases and 2 bases, there was a span of 18 bases. CDR3 length: 14 amino acids. Germline V CDR1 and CDR2: MNHNS, SASEGT.

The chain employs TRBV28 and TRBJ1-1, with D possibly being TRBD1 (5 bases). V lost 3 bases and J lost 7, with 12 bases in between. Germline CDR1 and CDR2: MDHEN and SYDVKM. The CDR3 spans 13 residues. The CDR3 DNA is TGTGCCAGCAGTTTTGGGGGTATGGATGAAGCTTTCTTT. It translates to CASSFGGMDEAFF.

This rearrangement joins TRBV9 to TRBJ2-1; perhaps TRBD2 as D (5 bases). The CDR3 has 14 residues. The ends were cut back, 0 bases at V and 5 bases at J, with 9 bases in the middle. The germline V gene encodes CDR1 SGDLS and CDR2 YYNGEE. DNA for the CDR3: TGTGCCAGCAGCGTAGATTCCGGGAACAATGAGCAGTTCTTC. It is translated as CASSVDSGNNEQFF.

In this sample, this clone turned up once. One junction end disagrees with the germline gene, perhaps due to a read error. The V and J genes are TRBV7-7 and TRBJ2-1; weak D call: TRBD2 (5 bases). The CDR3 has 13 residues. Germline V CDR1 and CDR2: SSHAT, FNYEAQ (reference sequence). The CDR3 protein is CASSLGGSNEQFF. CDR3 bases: TGTGCTAGCAGCTTAGGAGGATCCAATGAGCAGTTCTTC.

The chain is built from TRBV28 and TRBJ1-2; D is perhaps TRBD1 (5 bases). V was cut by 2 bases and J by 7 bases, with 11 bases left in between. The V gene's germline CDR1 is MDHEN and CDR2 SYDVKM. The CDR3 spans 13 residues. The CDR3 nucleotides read TGTGCCAGCAGTTTAAGGGGACGCGGTGGCTACACCTTC. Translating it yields CASSLRGRGGYTF.

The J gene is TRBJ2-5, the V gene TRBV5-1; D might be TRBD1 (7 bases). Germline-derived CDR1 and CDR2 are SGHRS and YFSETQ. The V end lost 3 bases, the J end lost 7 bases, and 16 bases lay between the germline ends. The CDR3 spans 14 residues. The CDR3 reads CASSSQGGRVTQYF. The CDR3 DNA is TGCGCCAGCAGCTCCCAGGGGGGCCGAGTGACCCAGTACTTC.

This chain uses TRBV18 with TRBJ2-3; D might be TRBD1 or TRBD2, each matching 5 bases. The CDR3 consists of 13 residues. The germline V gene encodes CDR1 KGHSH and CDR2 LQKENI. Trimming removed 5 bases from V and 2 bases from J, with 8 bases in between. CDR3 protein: CASSGGATDTQYF. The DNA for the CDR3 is TGTGCCAGCTCAGGGGGTGCCACAGATACGCAGTATTTT.

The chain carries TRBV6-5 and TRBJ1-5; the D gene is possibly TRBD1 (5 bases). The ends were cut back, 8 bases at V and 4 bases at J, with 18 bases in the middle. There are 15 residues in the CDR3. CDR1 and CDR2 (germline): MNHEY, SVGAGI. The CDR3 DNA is TGTGCCAGCCACTCAGGGACCGGGGTTAATCAGCCCCAGCATTTT. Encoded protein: CASHSGTGVNQPQHF.

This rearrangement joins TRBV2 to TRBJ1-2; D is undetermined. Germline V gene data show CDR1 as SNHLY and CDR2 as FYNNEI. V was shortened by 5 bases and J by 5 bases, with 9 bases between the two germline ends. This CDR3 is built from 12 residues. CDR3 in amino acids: CASSFQRYGYTF. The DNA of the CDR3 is TGTGCCAGCAGTTTCCAGCGGTATGGCTACACCTTC.

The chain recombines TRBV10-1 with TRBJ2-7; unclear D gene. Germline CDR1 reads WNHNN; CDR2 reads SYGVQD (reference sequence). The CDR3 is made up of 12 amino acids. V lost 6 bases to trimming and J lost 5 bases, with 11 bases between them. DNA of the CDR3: TGCGCCAGCAGCCAGACCCTGGACGAGCAGTACTTC. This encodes CASSQTLDEQYF.

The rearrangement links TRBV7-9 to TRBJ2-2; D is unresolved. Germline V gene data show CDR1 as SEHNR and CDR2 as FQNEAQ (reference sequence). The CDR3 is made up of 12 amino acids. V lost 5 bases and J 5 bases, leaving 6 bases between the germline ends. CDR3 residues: CASSHQTGELFF. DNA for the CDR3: TGTGCCAGCAGCCACCAGACCGGGGAGCTGTTTTTT.

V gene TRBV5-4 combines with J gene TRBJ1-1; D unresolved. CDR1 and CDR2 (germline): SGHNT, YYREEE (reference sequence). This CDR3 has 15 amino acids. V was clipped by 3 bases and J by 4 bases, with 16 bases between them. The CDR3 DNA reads TGTGCCAGCAGCTCCCTCTTTGACAAGGGCACTGAAGCTTTCTTT. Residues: CASSSLFDKGTEAFF.

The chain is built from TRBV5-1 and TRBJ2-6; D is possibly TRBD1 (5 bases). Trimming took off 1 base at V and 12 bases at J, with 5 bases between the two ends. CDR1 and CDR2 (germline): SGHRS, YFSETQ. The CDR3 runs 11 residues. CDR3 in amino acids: CASSLQGVLTF. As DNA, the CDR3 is TGCGCCAGCAGCTTGCAGGGCGTCCTGACTTTC.

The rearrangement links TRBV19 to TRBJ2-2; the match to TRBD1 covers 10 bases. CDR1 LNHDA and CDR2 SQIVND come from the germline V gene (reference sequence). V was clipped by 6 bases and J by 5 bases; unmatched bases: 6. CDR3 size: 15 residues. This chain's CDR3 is CASRAGQGGTGELFF. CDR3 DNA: TGTGCCAGTAGGGCTGGACAGGGGGGGACCGGGGAGCTGTTTTTT. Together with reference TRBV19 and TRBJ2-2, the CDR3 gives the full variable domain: DGGITQSPKYLFRKEGQNVTLSCEQNLNHDAMYWYRQDPGQGLRLIYYSQIVNDFQKGDIAEGYSVSREKKESFPLTVTSAQKNPTAFYLCASRAGQGGTGELFFGEGSRLTVL.

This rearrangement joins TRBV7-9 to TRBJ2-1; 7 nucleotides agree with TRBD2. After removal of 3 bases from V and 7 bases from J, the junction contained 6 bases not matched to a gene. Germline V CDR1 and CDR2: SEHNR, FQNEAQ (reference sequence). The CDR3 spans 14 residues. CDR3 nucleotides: TGTGCCAGCAGCTTTGGGACTACGGGGAATGAGCAGTTCTTC. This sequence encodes CASSFGTTGNEQFF.

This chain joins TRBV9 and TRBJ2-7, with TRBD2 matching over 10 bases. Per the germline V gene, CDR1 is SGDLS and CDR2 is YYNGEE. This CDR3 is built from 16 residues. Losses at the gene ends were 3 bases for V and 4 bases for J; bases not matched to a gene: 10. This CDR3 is CASSAEGLAQPYEQYF. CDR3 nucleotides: TGTGCCAGCAGCGCAGAGGGACTAGCGCAACCGTACGAGCAGTACTTC.

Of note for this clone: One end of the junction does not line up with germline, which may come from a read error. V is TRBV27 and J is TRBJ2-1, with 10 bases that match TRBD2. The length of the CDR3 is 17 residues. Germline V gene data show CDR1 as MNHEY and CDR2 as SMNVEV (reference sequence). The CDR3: CASSLYPSGSSYNEQFF. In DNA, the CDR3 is TGTGCCAGCAGCTTATACCCTAGCGGGAGCTCCTACAATGAGCAGTTCTTC.

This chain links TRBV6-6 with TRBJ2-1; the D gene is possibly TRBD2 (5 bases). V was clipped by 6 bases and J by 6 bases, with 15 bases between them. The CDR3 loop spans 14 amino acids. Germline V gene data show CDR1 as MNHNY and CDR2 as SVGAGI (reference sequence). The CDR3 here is CASRMSGLFNEQFF. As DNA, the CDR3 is TGTGCCAGCAGGATGAGCGGTTTATTCAATGAGCAGTTCTTC.

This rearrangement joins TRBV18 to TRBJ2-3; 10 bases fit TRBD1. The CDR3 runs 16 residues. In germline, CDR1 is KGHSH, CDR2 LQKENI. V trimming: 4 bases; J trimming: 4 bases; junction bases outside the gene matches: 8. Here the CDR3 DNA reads TGTGCCAGCTCACGAAATCCGGGACAGGGGTCAGATACGCAGTATTTT. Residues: CASSRNPGQGSDTQYF.